A single sample gave rise to the 15 T cell receptor beta chains below, sequenced in a study of cytomegalovirus exposure and HLA in healthy donors. In the PCR, 60 Vbeta and 13 Jbeta primers were used. The data were produced by immunoSEQ multiplex PCR, yet TCRdb's version contains in-frame clones alone and is incomplete. The table has over 150,000 clones, under 90% seen once. Sequenced: PBMCs. The source is a man aged 18-30 years in good health and CMV-seronegative.

The rearrangement uses TRBV13 and TRBJ2-1, with D perhaps matching TRBD2 (6 bases). This CDR3 spans 19 amino acids. Germline-derived CDR1 and CDR2 are PRHDT and FYEKMQ (reference sequence). The germline V and J ends were trimmed by 1 base and 7 bases, with 26 bases remaining between them. The CDR3 DNA reads as TGTGCCAGCAGCTTAGACCCACTTTCCTCAGGCGGGGCCTTTAATGAGCAGTTCTTC. Translated, it gives CASSLDPLSSGGAFNEQFF.

V usage is TRBV10-3 and J usage is TRBJ2-4; 7 bases are shared with TRBD2. The CDR3 has 17 amino acids. Unmatched junction bases numbered 13, after V lost 0 bases and J lost 8 bases. CDR1 is ENHRY, CDR2 SYGVKD, per germline. CDR3 region: CAISESVGGGSQDIQYF. In DNA form, the CDR3 reads TGTGCCATCAGTGAGTCAGTAGGAGGCGGGAGTCAGGACATTCAGTACTTC.

V and J are TRBV7-2 and TRBJ2-5, with 11 bases matching TRBD2. The closer fit of TRBJ2-7 to the DNA end suggests the J call may be wrong. Germline CDR1 is SGHTA and CDR2 is FQGNSA. CDR3 size: 14 residues. The CDR3 is CASSFTSGGYEQYF. CDR3 nucleotides: TGTGCCAGCAGCTTCACTAGCGGGGGATACGAGCAGTACTTC.

This rearrangement joins TRBV7-3 to TRBJ1-1; 9 bases fit TRBD1. CDR1 and CDR2 from the germline V gene are SGHTA and FQGTGA. The CDR3 length is 15 residues. Trimming cost V 4 bases and J 4 bases; bases outside gene matches: 7. The CDR3 loop reads CASSSGTGSRTEAFF. The CDR3 DNA follows: TGTGCCAGCAGCTCCGGGACAGGGTCGCGCACTGAAGCTTTCTTT.

This clone was recorded only once. The chain has TRBV5-6 and TRBJ1-6, with D tentatively TRBD1 (6 bases). Germline loops: CDR1 SGHDT, CDR2 YYEEEE. Trimming took 5 bases from V and 10 from J, leaving 22 bases between them. CDR3 length: 16 amino acids. CDR3 region: CASSPLGGRIGSPLHF. In DNA form, the CDR3 reads TGTGCCAGCAGTCCATTAGGGGGACGGATCGGATCACCCCTCCACTTT.

This chain connects TRBV5-1 to TRBJ2-1; D call uncertain. V was cut by 1 base and J by 10 bases, with 9 bases left in between. Germline CDR1 and CDR2: SGHRS and YFSETQ. CDR3 length: 12 residues. CDR3 sequence reads: CASSLWATEQFF. In DNA, the CDR3 is TGCGCCAGCAGCTTGTGGGCTACCGAGCAGTTCTTC.

The rearrangement uses TRBV6-5 and TRBJ1-1; TRBD1 might be the D (5 bases). Looked up from germline, CDR1 is MNHEY and CDR2 is SVGAGI. The CDR3 has 13 residues. Trimming shortened V by 2 bases and J by 3 bases, and 7 bases separated the two germline ends. CDR3 region: CASSYQGYTEAFF. The CDR3 bases are TGTGCCAGCAGTTACCAGGGATACACTGAAGCTTTCTTT.

V gene TRBV25-1 combines with J gene TRBJ2-3; D remains unclear. This CDR3 has 14 amino acids. Trimming pared 3 bases from V and 0 bases from J, leaving 7 bases between. The germline gives CDR1 MGHDK, CDR2 SYGVNS. In nucleotides, the CDR3 is TGTGCCAGCAGTGACTACCCTAGCACAGATACGCAGTATTTT. Translating gives CASSDYPSTDTQYF.

The V and J genes are TRBV28 and TRBJ2-3, with 10 bases that match TRBD2. CDR3 size: 14 residues. The trim removed 4 bases at V and 6 bases at J, leaving 4 bases unmatched. The germline V gene encodes CDR1 MDHEN and CDR2 SYDVKM. In nucleotides, the CDR3 is TGTGCCAGCAGTTCGGGGACTAGCGTGGATACGCAGTATTTT. Its protein product is CASSSGTSVDTQYF.

The chain couples TRBV27 to TRBJ2-1; D is perhaps TRBD1 (7 bases). Germline V gives CDR1 MNHEY, CDR2 SMNVEV (reference sequence). V was shortened by 3 bases and J by 8 bases, with 14 bases between the two germline ends. The CDR3 length is 14 residues. CDR3 in amino acids: CASSFRQGLDEQFF. CDR3 bases: TGTGCCAGCAGTTTCCGACAGGGACTGGATGAGCAGTTCTTC.

The chain recombines TRBV10-2 with TRBJ1-2; D is unclear. CDR1 and CDR2 from the germline V gene are WSHSY and SAAADI. The CDR3 contains 13 residues. Trimming took 1 base from V and 8 from J, leaving 11 bases between them. For the CDR3, the DNA is TGCGCCAGCAGTGAGTTTAGGGCGGGCGGCTACACCTTC. Protein sequence: CASSEFRAGGYTF.

The J gene is TRBJ2-3, the V gene TRBV9, with 9 nucleotides matching TRBD1. With 0 bases clipped from V and 8 bases from J, the junction kept 7 bases outside the gene matches. Germline V gene sequence: CDR1 SGDLS, CDR2 YYNGEE. The CDR3 sequence is 15 residues long. CDR3 loop: CASSVATGGIGTQYF. CDR3 in DNA: TGTGCCAGCAGCGTAGCAACAGGGGGCATCGGTACGCAGTATTTT.

The chain combines TRBV7-3 with TRBJ2-2; TRBD1 matches at 12 bases. The V gene's germline CDR1 is SGHTA and CDR2 FQGTGA. CDR3 length equals 15 residues. Germline trimming cut 5 bases from V and 6 bases from J; bases unmatched to any gene: 4. The CDR3 protein is CASSLGQGASGELFF. CDR3 nucleotides: TGTGCCAGCAGCCTGGGACAGGGGGCCTCCGGGGAGCTGTTTTTT.

With regard to this clone: Sequence at one end of the junction differs from germline and may be a read error. The gene calls are TRBV7-7 and TRBJ2-3; 8 positions agree with TRBD1. The length of the CDR3 is 15 residues. Germline assignment: CDR1 SSHAT and CDR2 FNYEAQ (reference sequence). The CDR3 coding sequence is TGTGCTAGCAGCTCGGGGACAGGAAGCACAGATACGCAGTATTTT. Its protein is CASSSGTGSTDTQYF.

V and J are TRBV5-1 and TRBJ2-7; 10 bases align to TRBD1. Looked up from germline, CDR1 is SGHRS and CDR2 is YFSETQ. The CDR3 is 16 residues long. Trimming cost V 4 bases and J 2 bases; bases outside gene matches: 9. The CDR3 reads CASSGEGTGEPYEQYF. The CDR3 bases are TGCGCCAGCAGCGGCGAAGGGACAGGGGAGCCCTACGAGCAGTACTTC. Combining the CDR3 with reference TRBV5-1 and TRBJ2-7 gives the whole variable domain KAGVTQTPRYLIKTRGQQVTLSCSPISGHRSVSWYQQTPGQGLQFLFEYFSETQRNKGNFPGRFSGRQFSNSRSEMNVSTLELGDSALYLCASSGEGTGEPYEQYFGPGTRLTVT.